Reported below is one T cell receptor beta chain. The junction and the germline gene differ at one end; a read error may be behind it. Generation of bulk TCR libraries relied on previously described methods and listed TCR primers. TCRdb used MiXCR to reprocess the PCR reads, holding one entry per CDR3 protein. The table includes around 480,000 distinct CDR3 sequences, 25% detected once. The data are from a study of molecular identifiers for immune sequencing clone quantification. The clonotype was recovered from a human donor in good health. Some libraries in this study had Jurkat cell RNA spiked in. The sample comprised naive CD8+ T cells from blood, with Jurkat cell RNA spiked in. The subset was: FACS-sorted CD8+CD4-CCR7+CD45RA+ naive T cells.

CDR3 coding DNA: TGTGCTAGCAAGGGACTAGCGTATATATACACTGGCCCAGATACGCAGTATTTT. This gives the protein CASKGLAYIYTGPDTQYF. J is TRBJ2-3 and V is TRBV6-2 or TRBV6-3; TRBD2 aligns across 10 bases. The CDR3 is 18 amino acids. Looked up from germline, CDR1 is MNHEY and CDR2 is SVGEGT.